The next 27 T cell receptor beta chains were all read from a single sample in a study of regulatory T cells in long-lasting Graves disease. To make TCR beta libraries, researchers used iRepertoire HTBI primers and Arm-PCR of CDR3 regions. Each CDR3 protein is one row after TCRdb ran MiXCR on the multiplex PCR reads. This sample has around 300,000 distinct CDR3 sequences, with around 21% found just once. Stated time point: persistent/refractory GD, antithyroid drugs over 5 years with positive TRAb. PBMC RNA was the source of the TCR library. The sequencing used peripheral blood mononuclear cells (PBMCs), collected when the disease was refractory, from a patient treated with antithyroid drugs. These receptors were obtained from a female donor with Graves disease.

V and J are TRBV6-1 and TRBJ2-2; D is uncertain. CDR3 length equals 12 residues. Germline lookup yields CDR1 MNHNS and CDR2 SASEGT. In nucleotides, the CDR3 is TGTGCTGCCGGGCTGAACACCGGGGAGCTGTTTTTT. Translating gives CAAGLNTGELFF.

In this sample, this clonotype turned up a few times. The rearrangement joins TRBV7-9 to TRBJ2-7; weak D call: TRBD1 (6 bases). Between the trimmed V and J ends, which lost 5 bases and 0 bases, there was a span of 14 bases. CDR1 is SEHNR, CDR2 FQNEAQ, per germline (reference sequence). The CDR3 is 15 residues long. The CDR3 region has the DNA TGTGCCAGCAGCCCCCCCTCAGGGGTCTCCTACGAGCAGTACTTC. Translating it yields CASSPPSGVSYEQYF.

CDR3 in amino acids: CASSQDSGGYEQYF. The DNA for the CDR3 is TGCGCCAGCAGCCAAGATTCCGGGGGTTACGAGCAGTACTTC. The chain couples TRBV4-3 to TRBJ2-7; perhaps TRBD2 as D (6 bases). The germline CDR1 and CDR2 sequences are LGHNA and YSLEER. The V and J ends lost 0 bases and 4 bases respectively, with 10 bases between them. This CDR3 contains 14 residues.

The sample holds many counts of this clonotype. CDR3 in amino acids: CASAAVYGYTF. The CDR3 DNA sequence: TGTGCCAGCGCAGCCGTGTATGGCTACACCTTC. This chain links TRBV2 with TRBJ1-2; no clear D gene. CDR1 and CDR2 (germline): SNHLY, FYNNEI. Between the trimmed V and J ends, which lost 8 bases and 5 bases, there was a span of 9 bases. The CDR3 has 11 amino acids.

The chain carries TRBV24-1 and TRBJ1-1, with TRBD1 identical over 7 bases. Unmatched junction bases numbered 4, after V lost 3 bases and J lost 7 bases. The CDR3 contains 13 residues. CDR1 is KGHDR, CDR2 SFDVKD, per germline. In DNA, the CDR3 is TGTGCCACCAGTGATGCGGACAGGAGTGAAGCTTTCTTT. It specifies CATSDADRSEAFF.

This clonotype was picked up a small number of times. The rearrangement joins TRBV29-1 to TRBJ2-2; a possible D gene is TRBD2 (5 bases). CDR3 size: 13 residues. V was trimmed by 7 bases and J by 0 bases, leaving 9 bases between them. In germline, CDR1 is SQVTM, CDR2 ANQGSEA. The CDR3 bases are TGCAGCGGTAAAGCGGCGAACACCGGGGAGCTGTTTTTT. Protein: CSGKAANTGELFF.

To note about this clonotype: It may be a read error: a sequence one base away is much more abundant. The chain is built from TRBV30 and TRBJ1-2, with D unclear. The CDR3 has 11 residues. V lost 5 bases and J 8 bases, leaving 12 bases between the germline ends. The V gene's germline CDR1 is GTSNPN and CDR2 SVGIG (reference sequence). The CDR3 DNA reads TGTGCCTGGGGTATTCTGGGCGGCTACACCTTC. Its translation: CAWGILGGYTF.

The J gene is TRBJ1-5, the V gene TRBV6-1; weak D call: TRBD1 (5 bases). The germline CDR1 and CDR2 sequences are MNHNS and SASEGT. This CDR3 comprises 15 residues. V was pared by 6 bases and J by 0 bases, with 12 bases between. The CDR3 is CASRLTGPSNQPQHF. CDR3 DNA: TGTGCCAGCAGGTTAACAGGTCCTAGCAATCAGCCCCAGCATTTT.

This clonotype was counted a few times. V gene TRBV4-3 combines with J gene TRBJ2-5; D ambiguous. The CDR3 runs 13 residues. Germline lookup yields CDR1 LGHNA and CDR2 YSLEER. The ends were cut back, 0 bases at V and 4 bases at J, with 6 bases in the middle. CDR3 residues: CASSQDSGETQYF. DNA of the CDR3: TGCGCCAGCAGCCAAGATTCGGGAGAGACCCAGTACTTC.

Ten or more counts support this clonotype. The chain links TRBV18 to TRBJ2-2; D possibly corresponds to TRBD1 (5 bases). Looked up from germline, CDR1 is KGHSH and CDR2 is LQKENI. Trimming shortened V by 4 bases and J by 7 bases, and 16 bases separated the two germline ends. The CDR3 length is 15 residues. The CDR3 nucleotides read TGTGCCAGCTCACGGCGGCAGGGCCTGGACGGGGAGCTGTTTTTT. It specifies CASSRRQGLDGELFF.

This clonotype was recorded a few times. The J gene is TRBJ1-2, the V gene TRBV6-1, with D unclear. Germline loops: CDR1 MNHNS, CDR2 SASEGT. V was shortened by 5 bases and J by 6 bases, with 19 bases between the two germline ends. This CDR3 region has 15 residues. CDR3 sequence (DNA): TGTGCCAGCAGTCCACTCCCGGGGAGATTTAATGGCTACACCTTC. This sequence encodes CASSPLPGRFNGYTF.

This clonotype came up a few times. The V call is TRBV6-1, the J call TRBJ2-3; 13 bases agree with TRBD2. V shed 7 bases, J shed 5 bases, and the junction held 15 bases outside the gene matches. The CDR3 length is 18 residues. CDR1 is MNHNS, CDR2 SASEGT, per germline. The CDR3 region is CASKTRTSGSRGVDTQYF. CDR3 DNA sequence: TGTGCCAGCAAGACCCGGACTAGCGGGAGTCGAGGGGTAGATACGCAGTATTTT.

A word on this clonotype: A much larger clone lies one base from this, so it may be a read error. V and J are TRBV20-1 and TRBJ2-7, with D hard to call. Trimming pared 0 bases from V and 2 bases from J, leaving 20 bases between. The germline gives CDR1 DFQATT, CDR2 SNEGSKA (reference sequence). CDR3 length: 17 residues. CDR3 DNA sequence: TGCAGTGCTAGAGATCGTCCTCCCGCCATGAACACCTACGAGCAGTACTTC. Encoded protein: CSARDRPPAMNTYEQYF.

This clonotype was recorded at least ten times. The gene calls are TRBV27 and TRBJ2-7, with TRBD1 matching 8 bases. After removal of 2 bases from V and 6 bases from J, the junction contained 6 bases not matched to a gene. Germline V gives CDR1 MNHEY, CDR2 SMNVEV (reference sequence). The CDR3 loop spans 14 amino acids. CDR3: CASSLGQGVSEQYF. Written as DNA, the CDR3 is TGTGCCAGCAGTTTAGGACAGGGTGTAAGCGAGCAGTACTTC.

The table lists this clonotype with many counts. The genes are TRBV30 and TRBJ1-2; 9 bases agree with TRBD1. There are 15 residues in the CDR3. V lost 2 bases, J lost 5 bases, and 9 bases stayed unmatched. Germline V gene data show CDR1 as GTSNPN and CDR2 as SVGIG (reference sequence). This CDR3 is CAWSTRDRVLYGYTF. The CDR3 coding sequence is TGTGCCTGGAGTACACGGGACAGGGTCTTGTATGGCTACACCTTC.

This clonotype was seen ten or more times. The rearrangement links TRBV28 to TRBJ2-5, with no clear D. The CDR3 consists of 15 residues. V gave up 3 bases and J gave up 2 bases, with 13 bases separating them. Germline V gene sequence: CDR1 MDHEN, CDR2 SYDVKM. DNA of the CDR3: TGTGCCAGCAGTTTGCCTCTTGGACGTCAAGAGACCCAGTACTTC. Translating it yields CASSLPLGRQETQYF.

The chain is built from TRBV5-5 and TRBJ2-7; no reliable D call. Germline V gene data show CDR1 as SGHKS and CDR2 as YYEKEE (reference sequence). This CDR3 region has 14 residues. V was shortened by 2 bases and J by 0 bases, with 9 bases between the two germline ends. CDR3 sequence (DNA): TGTGCCAGCAGCTTTACCAGGTACTCCTACGAGCAGTACTTC. Translation: CASSFTRYSYEQYF.

The gene calls are TRBV4-2 and TRBJ2-7; 9 bases align to TRBD2. The CDR3 spans 15 residues. Germline V gene data show CDR1 as LGHNA and CDR2 as YNFKEQ. The V segment lost 0 bases and the J segment 4 bases; nucleotides outside the gene matches: 4. In DNA form, the CDR3 reads TGTGCCAGCAGCCAAGAGCTAGCGGGGTATTACGAGCAGTACTTC. Protein: CASSQELAGYYEQYF.

This clonotype was seen more than once but under ten times. The genes are TRBV6-2 or TRBV6-3 and TRBJ2-7; 12 bases match TRBD2. V shed 5 bases and J 3 bases; nucleotides not matched to a gene: 5. The CDR3 contains 15 residues. Germline loops: CDR1 MNHEY, CDR2 SVGEGT. CDR3 sequence (DNA): TGTGCCAGCAGTGACCTACTAGCGGGAGGCTACGAGCAGTACTTC. Protein sequence: CASSDLLAGGYEQYF.

The chain recombines TRBV27 with TRBJ2-2; tentatively, D is TRBD1 (5 bases). Germline V lookup: CDR1 MNHEY, CDR2 SMNVEV (reference sequence). This CDR3 is built from 13 residues. The ends were cut back, 5 bases at V and 5 bases at J, with 9 bases in the middle. CDR3 sequence: CASSKGVTGELFF. In DNA, the CDR3 is TGTGCCAGCAGTAAAGGGGTAACCGGGGAGCTGTTTTTT.

This clonotype was counted a single time. The rearrangement joins TRBV24-1 to TRBJ2-3; D remains unclear. V lost 3 bases to trimming and J lost 1 base, with 7 bases between them. CDR1 KGHDR and CDR2 SFDVKD come from the germline V gene. CDR3 length equals 14 residues. CDR3 coding DNA: TGTGCCACCAGTGATCCATCGGGCACAGATACGCAGTATTTT. Translation: CATSDPSGTDTQYF.

This clonotype has only a few counts. This rearrangement joins TRBV4-3 to TRBJ2-2, with 9 bases fitting TRBD2. CDR3 length: 16 residues. The trim removed 6 bases at V and 4 bases at J, leaving 9 bases unmatched. Germline V gene lookup returns CDR1 LGHNA and CDR2 YSLEER. The CDR3 DNA is TGCGCCAGCAGGGAGGGGCTAGCGGGGTCCACCGGGGAGCTGTTTTTT. Amino acid sequence: CASREGLAGSTGELFF.

This clonotype was observed many times. The chain couples TRBV12-3 or TRBV12-4 to TRBJ1-6; tentative D call: TRBD1 (6 bases). V was trimmed by 6 bases and J by 8 bases, leaving 17 bases between them. This CDR3 spans 15 amino acids. CDR3 sequence: CASSAQGIRYSPLHF. For the CDR3, the DNA is TGTGCCAGCAGCGCACAGGGAATTCGGTATTCACCCCTCCACTTT.

This clonotype was seen a handful of times. This rearrangement joins TRBV6-1 to TRBJ2-1, with D unresolved. V was trimmed by 6 bases and J by 0 bases, leaving 9 bases between them. Germline assignment: CDR1 MNHNS and CDR2 SASEGT. The CDR3 contains 14 residues. CDR3 nucleotide sequence: TGTGCCAGCAGAGACACACGCTCCTACAATGAGCAGTTCTTC. Protein sequence: CASRDTRSYNEQFF.

This clonotype was counted only a few times. The genes are TRBV6-5 and TRBJ1-3; D may be TRBD1 (5 bases). V was pared by 0 bases and J by 4 bases, with 13 bases between. Germline CDR1 MNHEY, CDR2 SVGAGI. The CDR3 is 16 residues long. The CDR3 reads CASSYSGRNLGNTIYF. As DNA, the CDR3 is TGTGCCAGCAGTTACTCGGGGCGCAATCTCGGAAACACCATATATTTT.

Of note for this clonotype: This may come from a read error, since a much larger clone is one base off. This chain uses TRBV2 with TRBJ2-1, with 10 bases that match TRBD2. V dropped 6 bases and J dropped 10; count of bases not matched to a gene: 12. Per germline, CDR1 SNHLY and CDR2 FYNNEI. The CDR3 has 15 residues. This CDR3 reads CASRPGPAGGWEQFF. The CDR3 DNA follows: TGTGCCAGCAGGCCGGGACCAGCGGGAGGGTGGGAGCAGTTCTTC.

The V and J genes are TRBV24-1 and TRBJ2-5; TRBD2 might be the D (6 bases). V shed 10 bases and J shed 2 bases, with 10 bases lying between them. The CDR3 extends over 12 amino acids. The germline CDR1 and CDR2 sequences are KGHDR and SFDVKD. CDR3 region: CATAGLQETQYF. CDR3 nucleotides: TGTGCCACTGCGGGACTTCAAGAGACCCAGTACTTC.